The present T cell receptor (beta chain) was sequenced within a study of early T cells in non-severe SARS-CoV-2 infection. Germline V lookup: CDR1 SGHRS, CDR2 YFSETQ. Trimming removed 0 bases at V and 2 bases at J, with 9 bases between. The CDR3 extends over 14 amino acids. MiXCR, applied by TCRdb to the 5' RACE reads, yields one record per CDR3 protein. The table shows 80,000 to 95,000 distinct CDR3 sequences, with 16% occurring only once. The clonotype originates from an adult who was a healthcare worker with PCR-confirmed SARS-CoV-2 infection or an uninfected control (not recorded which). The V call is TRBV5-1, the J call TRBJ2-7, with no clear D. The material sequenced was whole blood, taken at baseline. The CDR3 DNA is TGCGCCAGCAGCTTGGGTGGTCCAGCCTACGAGCAGTACTTC. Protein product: CASSLGGPAYEQYF.